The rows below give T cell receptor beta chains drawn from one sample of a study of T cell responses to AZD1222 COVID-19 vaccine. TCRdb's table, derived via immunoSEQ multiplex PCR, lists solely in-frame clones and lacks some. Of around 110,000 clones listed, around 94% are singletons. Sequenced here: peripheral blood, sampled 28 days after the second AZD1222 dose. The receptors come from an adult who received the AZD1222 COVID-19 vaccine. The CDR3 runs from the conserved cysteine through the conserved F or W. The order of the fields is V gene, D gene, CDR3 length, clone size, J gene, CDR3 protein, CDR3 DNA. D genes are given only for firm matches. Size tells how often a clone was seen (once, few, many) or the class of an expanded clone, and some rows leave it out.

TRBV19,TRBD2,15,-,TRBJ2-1,CASSNGLGGLNEQFF,TGTGCCAGTAGTAACGGACTAGGAGGGCTCAATGAGCAGTTCTTC
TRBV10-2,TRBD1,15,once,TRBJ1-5,CASSSGAGGFQPQHF,TGCGCCAGCTCCAGTGGGGCAGGGGGCTTTCAGCCCCAGCATTTT
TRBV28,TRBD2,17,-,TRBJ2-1,CASSLVLSGRGYNEQFF,TGTGCCAGCAGTTTGGTCCTCAGCGGGAGGGGTTACAATGAGCAGTTCTTC
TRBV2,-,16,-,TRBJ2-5,CASSEAERMYQETQYF,TGTGCCAGCAGTGAAGCTGAGCGAATGTACCAAGAGACCCAGTACTTC
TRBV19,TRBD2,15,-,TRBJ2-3,CASSITSGSTDTQYF,TGTGCCAGTAGTATAACTAGCGGGAGCACAGATACGCAGTATTTT
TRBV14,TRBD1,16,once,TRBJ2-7,CASSPWRDRGSYEQYF,TGTGCCAGCAGCCCCTGGCGGGACAGGGGCTCCTACGAGCAGTACTTC
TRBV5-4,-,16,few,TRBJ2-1,CASSHPGTHSDNEQFF,TGTGCCAGCAGCCACCCCGGGACCCATTCCGACAATGAGCAGTTCTTC
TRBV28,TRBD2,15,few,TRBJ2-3,CASSSLAGETDTQYF,TGTGCCAGCAGTTCCCTAGCGGGGGAAACAGATACGCAGTATTTT
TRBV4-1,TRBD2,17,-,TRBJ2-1,CASSQDISGRGYNEQFF,TGCGCCAGCAGCCAAGATATCAGCGGGAGGGGTTACAATGAGCAGTTCTTC
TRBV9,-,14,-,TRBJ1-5,CASSVEVSNQPQHF,TGTGCCAGCAGCGTAGAGGTTAGCAATCAGCCCCAGCATTTT
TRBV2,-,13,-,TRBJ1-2,CASSLVRDGGYTF,TGTGCCAGCAGCCTTGTCCGGGATGGTGGCTACACCTTC
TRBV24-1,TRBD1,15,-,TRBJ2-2,CATSDDRGVAGELFF,TGTGCCACCAGTGACGACAGGGGGGTCGCCGGGGAGCTGTTTTTT
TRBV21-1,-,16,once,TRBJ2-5,CASSNFLQGGQETQYF,TGTGCCAGCAGCAACTTTCTACAGGGGGGTCAAGAGACCCAGTACTTC
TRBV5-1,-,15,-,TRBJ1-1,CASSLDGIMNTEAFF,TGCGCCAGCAGCTTGGACGGTATCATGAACACTGAAGCTTTCTTT
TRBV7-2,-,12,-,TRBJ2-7,CASSLTGREQYF,TGTGCCAGCAGCTTAACAGGGCGCGAGCAGTACTTC
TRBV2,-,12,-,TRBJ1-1,CASSGQFTNGEF,TGTGCCAGCAGCGGACAGTTTACAAACGGGGAATTT
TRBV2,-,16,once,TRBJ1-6,CASMGTTSSYNSPLHF,TGTGCCAGCATGGGGACAACTAGCTCCTATAATTCACCCCTCCACTTT
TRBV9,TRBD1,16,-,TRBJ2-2,CASSNRTGLITGELFF,TGTGCCAGCAGCAACCGGACAGGGCTGATCACCGGGGAGCTGTTTTTT
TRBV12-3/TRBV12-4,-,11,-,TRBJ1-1,CASSASSEAFF,TGTGCCAGCAGTGCTAGCTCTGAAGCTTTCTTT
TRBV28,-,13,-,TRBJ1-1,CASSFGQITEAFF,TGTGCCAGCAGTTTCGGACAGATCACTGAAGCTTTCTTT
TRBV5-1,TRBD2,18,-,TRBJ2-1,CASSLSPPGLADYNEQFF,TGCGCCAGCAGCTTGAGTCCCCCGGGACTAGCGGACTACAATGAGCAGTTCTTC
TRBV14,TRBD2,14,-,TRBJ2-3,CASSPSGRTDTQYF,TGTGCCAGCAGCCCTAGCGGGAGGACAGATACGCAGTATTTT
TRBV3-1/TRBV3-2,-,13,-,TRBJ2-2,CASSLKRTGELFF,TGTGCCAGCAGCCTAAAACGTACCGGGGAGCTGTTTTTT
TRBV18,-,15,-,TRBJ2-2,CASSLTISNTGELFF,TGTGCCAGCTCACTAACAATCTCGAACACCGGGGAGCTGTTTTTT
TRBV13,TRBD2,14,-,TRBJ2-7,CASGSGLKRGEQYF,TGTGCCAGCGGTTCGGGACTAAAAAGGGGCGAGCAGTACTTC
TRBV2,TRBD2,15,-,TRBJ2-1,CASRTGTSGNGEQFF,TGTGCCAGCAGAACCGGGACTAGCGGGAATGGAGAGCAGTTCTTC
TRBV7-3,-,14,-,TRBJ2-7,CASSLTQGTNEQYF,TGTGCCAGCAGCTTAACCCAGGGGACCAACGAGCAGTACTTC
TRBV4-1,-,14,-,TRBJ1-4,CASSHPRGSEKLFF,TGCGCCAGCAGCCATCCCAGGGGCTCTGAAAAACTGTTTTTT
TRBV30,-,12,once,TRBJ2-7,CAWSAFEGSPRF,TGTGCCTGGAGCGCCTTCGAGGGCTCTCCCAGGTTC
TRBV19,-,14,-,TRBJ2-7,CASSIGRYGYEQYF,TGTGCCAGTAGTATAGGCCGCTACGGTTACGAGCAGTACTTC
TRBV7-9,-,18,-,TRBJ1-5,CASSPPLTRGSGNQPQHF,TGTGCCAGCAGCCCTCCCCTTACACGAGGGTCAGGCAATCAGCCCCAGCATTTT
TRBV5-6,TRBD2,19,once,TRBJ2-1,CASSLGASGSTSSYNEQFF,TGTGCCAGCAGCTTGGGGGCTAGCGGGAGCACCAGCTCCTACAATGAGCAGTTCTTC
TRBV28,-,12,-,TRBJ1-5,CASSDAVQPQHF,TGTGCCAGCAGTGACGCAGTACAGCCCCAGCATTTT
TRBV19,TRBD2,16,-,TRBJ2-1,CASSPSLAGGSNEQFF,TGTGCCAGTAGTCCCAGCCTGGCGGGAGGGAGCAATGAGCAGTTCTTC
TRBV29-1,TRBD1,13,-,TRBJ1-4,CSVRTGGGEKLFF,TGCAGCGTTAGGACAGGGGGTGGGGAAAAACTGTTTTTT
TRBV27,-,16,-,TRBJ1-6,CASSFLGSTAHSPLHF,TGTGCCAGCAGTTTTCTGGGGTCAACCGCCCATTCACCCCTCCACTTT
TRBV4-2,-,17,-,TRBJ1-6,CASSHERTERRNSPLHF,TGTGCCAGCAGCCACGAACGGACAGAACGGAGGAATTCACCCCTCCACTTT
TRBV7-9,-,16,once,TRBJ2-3,CASREGLTEGWDTQYF,TGTGCCAGCCGTGAGGGTTTGACGGAAGGTTGGGATACGCAGTATTTT
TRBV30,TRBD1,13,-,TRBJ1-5,CAWSLRGDQPQHF,TGTGCCTGGAGTCTCAGGGGGGATCAGCCCCAGCATTTT
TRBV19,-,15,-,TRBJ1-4,CASSMTRLGGEKLFF,TGTGCCAGTAGTATGACGCGCCTAGGAGGGGAAAAACTGTTTTTT
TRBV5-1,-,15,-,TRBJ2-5,CASSPTGGDQETQYF,TGCGCCAGCAGCCCTACAGGGGGGGACCAAGAGACCCAGTACTTC
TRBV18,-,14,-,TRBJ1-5,CASSLDSSNQPQHF,TGTGCCAGCTCCCTTGACTCTAGCAATCAGCCCCAGCATTTT
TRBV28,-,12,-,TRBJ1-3,CAVGSSGNTIYF,TGTGCCGTCGGCAGCTCTGGAAACACCATATATTTT
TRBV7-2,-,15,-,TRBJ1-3,CASSRYALSGNTIYF,TGTGCCAGCAGCCGCTATGCACTCTCTGGAAACACCATATATTTT
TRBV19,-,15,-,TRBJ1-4,CASSLGTDRSEKLFF,TGTGCCAGTAGTCTAGGAACAGACCGATCTGAAAAACTGTTTTTT
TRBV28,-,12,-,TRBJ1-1,CASSLVLSEAFF,TGTGCCAGCAGTTTGGTTCTCTCGGAAGCTTTCTTT
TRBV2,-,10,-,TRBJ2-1,CASSFGEQFF,TGTGCCAGTTCATTCGGTGAGCAGTTCTTC
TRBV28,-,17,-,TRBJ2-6,CASSLEHSSAGANVLTF,TGTGCCAGCAGTTTAGAGCACTCCAGCGCTGGGGCCAACGTCCTGACTTTC
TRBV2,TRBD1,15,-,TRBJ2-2,CASSSGQGNTGELFF,TGTGCCAGCAGTTCGGGACAGGGGAACACCGGGGAGCTGTTTTTT
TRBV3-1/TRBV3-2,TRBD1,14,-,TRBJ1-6,CASSPTGDGSPLHF,TGTGCCAGCAGCCCGACAGGGGATGGTTCACCCCTCCACTTT
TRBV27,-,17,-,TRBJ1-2,CASSFSQRQRRNYGYTF,TGTGCCAGCAGTTTTTCTCAACGACAGAGGAGGAACTATGGCTACACCTTC
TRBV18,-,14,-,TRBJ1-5,CASSPGSSNQPQHF,TGTGCCAGCTCACCAGGGTCTAGCAATCAGCCCCAGCATTTT
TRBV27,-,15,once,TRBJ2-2,CASSLLLNRAGELFF,TGTGCCAGCAGTTTATTGCTCAATCGGGCCGGGGAGCTGTTTTTT
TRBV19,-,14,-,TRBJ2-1,CASSIGGGNNEQFF,TGTGCCAGTAGTATAGGTGGAGGGAACAATGAGCAGTTCTTC
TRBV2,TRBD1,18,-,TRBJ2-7,CASSPGTGFRGTYYEQYF,TGTGCCAGCAGTCCCGGGACAGGGTTCAGAGGTACTTACTACGAGCAGTACTTC